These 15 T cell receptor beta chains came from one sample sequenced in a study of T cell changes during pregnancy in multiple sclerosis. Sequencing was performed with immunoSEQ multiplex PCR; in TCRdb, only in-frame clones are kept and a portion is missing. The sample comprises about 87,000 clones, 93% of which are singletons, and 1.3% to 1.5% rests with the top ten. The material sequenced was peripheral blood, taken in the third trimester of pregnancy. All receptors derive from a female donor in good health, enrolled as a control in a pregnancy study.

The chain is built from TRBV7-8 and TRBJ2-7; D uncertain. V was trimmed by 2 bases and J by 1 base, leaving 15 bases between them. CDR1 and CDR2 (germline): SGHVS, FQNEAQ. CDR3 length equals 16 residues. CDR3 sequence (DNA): TGTGCCAGCAGCTTATCTCCACTGCCGAGGTCCTACGAGCAGTACTTC. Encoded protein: CASSLSPLPRSYEQYF.

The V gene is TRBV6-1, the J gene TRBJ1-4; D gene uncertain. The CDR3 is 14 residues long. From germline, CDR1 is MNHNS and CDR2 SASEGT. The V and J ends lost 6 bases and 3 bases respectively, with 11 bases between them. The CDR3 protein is CASRGGQANEKLFF. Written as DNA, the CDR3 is TGTGCCAGCAGGGGAGGGCAAGCTAATGAAAAACTGTTTTTT.

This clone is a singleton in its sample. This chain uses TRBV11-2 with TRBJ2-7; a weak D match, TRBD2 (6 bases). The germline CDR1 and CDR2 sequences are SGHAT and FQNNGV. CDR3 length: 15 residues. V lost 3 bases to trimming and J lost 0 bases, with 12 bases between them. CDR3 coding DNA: TGTGCCAGCAGCTTTAGCGGCACCTACTCCTACGAGCAGTACTTC. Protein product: CASSFSGTYSYEQYF.

The CDR3 region has the DNA TGTGCCAGCAGCTTCGAGGGACAGGGGAGCTCCGAGCAGTACTTC. Translating gives CASSFEGQGSSEQYF. The chain couples TRBV5-5 to TRBJ2-7; 10 nucleotides agree with TRBD1. In germline, CDR1 is SGHKS, CDR2 YYEKEE (reference sequence). This CDR3 is 15 amino acids long. V lost 2 bases to trimming and J lost 6 bases; unmatched junction nucleotides: 8. The whole variable domain, filled in from reference TRBV5-5 and TRBJ2-7, reads DAGVTQSPTHLIKTRGQQVTLRCSPISGHKSVSWYQQVLGQGPQFIFQYYEKEERGRGNFPDRFSARQFPNYSSELNVNALLLGDSALYLCASSFEGQGSSEQYFGPGTRLTVT.

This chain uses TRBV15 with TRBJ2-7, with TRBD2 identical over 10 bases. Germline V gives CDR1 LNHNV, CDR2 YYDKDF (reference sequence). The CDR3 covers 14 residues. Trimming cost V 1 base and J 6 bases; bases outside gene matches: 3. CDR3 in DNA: TGTGCCACCAGCAGAGCGGGACTAGCGCGCGAGCAGTACTTC. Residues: CATSRAGLAREQYF.

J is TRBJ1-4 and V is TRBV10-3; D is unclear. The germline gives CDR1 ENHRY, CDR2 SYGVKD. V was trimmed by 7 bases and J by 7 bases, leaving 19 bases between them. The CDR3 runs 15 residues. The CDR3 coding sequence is TGTGCCATCAATACTAACCGGGAACGGAGTGAAAAACTGTTTTTT. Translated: CAINTNRERSEKLFF.

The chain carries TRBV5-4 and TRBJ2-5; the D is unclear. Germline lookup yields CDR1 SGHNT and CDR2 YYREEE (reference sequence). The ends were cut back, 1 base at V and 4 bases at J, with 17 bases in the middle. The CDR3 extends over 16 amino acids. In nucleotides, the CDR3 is TGTGCCAGCAGCTTGAGCGTCTCGTCCGACCTAGAGACCCAGTACTTC. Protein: CASSLSVSSDLETQYF.

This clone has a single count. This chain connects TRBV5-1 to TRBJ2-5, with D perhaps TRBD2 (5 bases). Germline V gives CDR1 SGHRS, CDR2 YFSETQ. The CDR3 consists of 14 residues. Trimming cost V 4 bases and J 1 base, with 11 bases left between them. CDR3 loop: CASSLAAFQETQYF. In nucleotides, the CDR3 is TGCGCCAGCAGCCTAGCAGCGTTCCAAGAGACCCAGTACTTC.

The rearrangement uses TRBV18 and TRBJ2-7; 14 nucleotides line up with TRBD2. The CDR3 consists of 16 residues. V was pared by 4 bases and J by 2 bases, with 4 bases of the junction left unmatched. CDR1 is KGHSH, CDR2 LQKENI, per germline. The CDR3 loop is CASSHPTSGRAYEQYF. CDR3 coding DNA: TGTGCCAGCTCACACCCGACTAGCGGGAGGGCCTACGAGCAGTACTTC. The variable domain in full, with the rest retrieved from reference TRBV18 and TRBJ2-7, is NAGVMQNPRHLVRRRGQEARLRCSPMKGHSHVYWYRQLPEEGLKFMVYLQKENIIDESGMPKERFSAEFPKEGPSILRIQQVVRGDSAAYFCASSHPTSGRAYEQYFGPGTRLTVT.

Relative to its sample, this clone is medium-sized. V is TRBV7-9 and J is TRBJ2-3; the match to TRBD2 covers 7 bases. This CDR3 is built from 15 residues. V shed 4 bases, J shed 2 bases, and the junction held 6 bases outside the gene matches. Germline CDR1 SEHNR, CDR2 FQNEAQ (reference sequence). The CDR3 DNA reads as TGTGCCAGCAGCTCGTCCGGGACTACCACAGATACGCAGTATTTT. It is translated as CASSSSGTTTDTQYF.

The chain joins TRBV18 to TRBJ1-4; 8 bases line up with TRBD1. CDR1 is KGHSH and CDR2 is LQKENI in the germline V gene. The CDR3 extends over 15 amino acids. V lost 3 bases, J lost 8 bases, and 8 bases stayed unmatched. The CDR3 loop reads CASSPLQGAQEKLFF. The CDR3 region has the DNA TGTGCCAGCTCACCGCTCCAGGGGGCGCAGGAAAAACTGTTTTTT.

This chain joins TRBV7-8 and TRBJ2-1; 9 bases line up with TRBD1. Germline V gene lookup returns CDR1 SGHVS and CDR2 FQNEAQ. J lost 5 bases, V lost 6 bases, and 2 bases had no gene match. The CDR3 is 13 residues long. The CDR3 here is CASRDRGNNEQFF. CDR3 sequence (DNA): TGTGCCAGCAGAGACAGGGGGAACAATGAGCAGTTCTTC.

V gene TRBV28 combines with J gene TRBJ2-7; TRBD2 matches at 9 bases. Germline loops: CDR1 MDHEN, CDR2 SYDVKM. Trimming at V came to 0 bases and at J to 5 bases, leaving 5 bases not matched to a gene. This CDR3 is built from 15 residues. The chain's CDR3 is CASSLWREGPHEQYF. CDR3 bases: TGTGCCAGCAGTTTATGGCGGGAGGGCCCCCACGAGCAGTACTTC.

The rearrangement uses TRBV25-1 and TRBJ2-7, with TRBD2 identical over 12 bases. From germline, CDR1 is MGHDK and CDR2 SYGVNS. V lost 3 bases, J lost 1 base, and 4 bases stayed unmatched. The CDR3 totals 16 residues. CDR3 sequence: CASSDGLAGISYEQYF. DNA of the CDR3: TGTGCCAGCAGTGACGGACTAGCGGGAATTTCCTACGAGCAGTACTTC.

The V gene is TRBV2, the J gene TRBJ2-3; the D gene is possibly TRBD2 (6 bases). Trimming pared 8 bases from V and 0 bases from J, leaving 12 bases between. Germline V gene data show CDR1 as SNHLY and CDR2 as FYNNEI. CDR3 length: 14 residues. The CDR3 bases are TGTGCCAGCTCGGGGGAGATAAGCACAGATACGCAGTATTTT. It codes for CASSGEISTDTQYF.